The 22 T cell receptor beta chains below all came from one sample that was sequenced in a study of T-cell memory formation after mild COVID-19. In TCRdb, the 5' RACE reads were re-called with MiXCR into one record per CDR3 protein. The table has fewer than 700,000 distinct CDR3 sequences, about 20% seen once. The source material was PBMCs or a T cell subset sorted from them (not recorded which). All receptors derive from an adult woman who had mild COVID-19 (a few samples of this study predate the infection). Cell type and time point are not known.

This clonotype has only a few counts. This chain links TRBV5-1 with TRBJ1-1; D not resolved. The CDR3 loop spans 13 amino acids. Germline assignment: CDR1 SGHRS and CDR2 YFSETQ. V was cut by 4 bases and J by 3 bases, with 10 bases left in between. The CDR3: CASSDPRHTEAFF. The CDR3 DNA follows: TGCGCCAGCAGCGACCCGCGACACACTGAAGCTTTCTTT.

V usage is TRBV7-2 and J usage is TRBJ2-5, with 7 nucleotides matching TRBD2. Unmatched junction bases numbered 10, after V lost 2 bases and J lost 4 bases. CDR1 is SGHTA and CDR2 is FQGNSA in the germline V gene. The CDR3 spans 16 residues. The CDR3 region has the DNA TGTGCCAGCAGCTTACTTGGCGGGAGTGTGCGAGAGACCCAGTACTTC. The encoded protein is CASSLLGGSVRETQYF.

The rearrangement uses TRBV12-3 or TRBV12-4 and TRBJ1-2; 11 bases are a match to TRBD1. Trimming at V came to 2 bases and at J to 4 bases, leaving 9 bases not matched to a gene. The CDR3 has 17 residues. The CDR3 nucleotides read TGTGCCAGCAGTTTACGGGGGGACAGGGGGTTAGTCTATGGCTACACCTTC. This codes for CASSLRGDRGLVYGYTF.

V gene TRBV4-1 combines with J gene TRBJ1-1, with D unresolved. CDR1 MGHRA and CDR2 YSYEKL come from the germline V gene. Trimming shortened V by 3 bases and J by 1 base, and 12 bases separated the two germline ends. This CDR3 has 15 residues. The CDR3 DNA is TGCGCCAGCAGCCACCCCACCAGAGGGAACACTGAAGCTTTCTTT. Its translation is CASSHPTRGNTEAFF.

This clonotype was counted between two and nine times. The chain uses TRBV7-3 and TRBJ2-1, with TRBD2 matching 9 bases. CDR3 length: 16 residues. With V trimmed by 5 bases and J by 6 bases, 11 bases remained unmatched. CDR1 is SGHTA, CDR2 FQGTGA, per germline. CDR3 sequence (DNA): TGTGCCAGCAGCCTGATTGGCGGGAGGGCCGGCAATGAGCAGTTCTTC. Amino acid sequence: CASSLIGGRAGNEQFF.

This chain joins TRBV20-1 and TRBJ1-6, with TRBD1 matching 7 bases. In germline, CDR1 is DFQATT, CDR2 SNEGSKA (reference sequence). The V and J ends lost 6 bases and 4 bases, in that order; junction bases with no gene match: 9. The CDR3 spans 15 residues. The CDR3 sequence is CSARDSRAYNSPLHF. The CDR3 DNA reads TGCAGTGCGAGGGACAGTCGAGCTTATAATTCACCCCTCCACTTT.

The chain employs TRBV6-5 and TRBJ2-3; 8 bases fit TRBD2. After removal of 6 bases from V and 0 bases from J, the junction contained 5 bases not matched to a gene. CDR3 size: 15 residues. The germline V gene has CDR1 MNHEY and CDR2 SVGAGI. Here the CDR3 reads CASRVAGSSTDTQYF. As DNA, the CDR3 is TGTGCCAGCAGAGTAGCGGGATCTAGCACAGATACGCAGTATTTT.

The chain combines TRBV28 with TRBJ1-2, with a tentative D call TRBD1 (6 bases). Trimming left V 5 bases short and J 12 bases short, with 19 bases between. Per germline, CDR1 MDHEN and CDR2 SYDVKM. The CDR3 sequence is 13 residues long. CDR3 in amino acids: CASSETLNRDDTF. CDR3 DNA sequence: TGTGCCAGCAGTGAAACACTTAACAGGGACGACACCTTC.

Only one count was recorded for this clonotype. J is TRBJ1-1 and V is TRBV6-2 or TRBV6-3; D uncertain. The germline gives CDR1 MNHEY, CDR2 SVGEGT. CDR3 length: 12 amino acids. Between the trimmed V and J ends, which lost 6 bases and 3 bases, there was a span of 8 bases. CDR3 in amino acids: CASRDGDTEAFF. Here the CDR3 DNA reads TGTGCCAGCAGAGACGGGGACACTGAAGCTTTCTTT.

Points on this clonotype: At one end the junction does not follow the germline gene, possibly because of a read error. V and J are TRBV7-7 and TRBJ2-5; D ambiguous. The CDR3 consists of 13 residues. Germline values: CDR1 SSHAT, CDR2 FNYEAQ (reference sequence). CDR3 sequence: CASSRTWGETQYF. In nucleotides, the CDR3 is TGTGCTAGCAGCCGCACTTGGGGAGAGACCCAGTACTTC. Supplemented by reference TRBV7-7 and TRBJ2-5, the full variable domain reads GAGVSQSPRYKVTKRGQDVTLRCDPISSHATLYWYQQALGQGPEFLTYFNYEAQPDKSGLPSDRFSAERPEGSISTLTIQRTEQRDSAMYRCASSRTWGETQYFGPGTRLLVL.

The rearrangement joins TRBV5-5 to TRBJ2-1; maybe TRBD1 (6 bases). Per the germline V gene, CDR1 is SGHKS and CDR2 is YYEKEE (reference sequence). V lost 0 bases and J 9 bases, leaving 13 bases between the germline ends. The CDR3 loop spans 14 amino acids. CDR3 in DNA: TGTGCCAGCAGCTTGGGAACAGGGTGGGCTGAGCAGTTCTTC. Its protein is CASSLGTGWAEQFF.

The genes are TRBV14 and TRBJ1-6, with TRBD1 as a possible D gene (5 bases). Trimming took 3 bases from V and 5 from J, leaving 11 bases between them. Per germline, CDR1 SGHDN and CDR2 FVKESK. The CDR3 length is 15 residues. The CDR3 is CASSHLTGDNSPLHF. CDR3 sequence (DNA): TGTGCCAGCAGCCACCTCACAGGAGATAATTCACCCCTCCACTTT.

The chain links TRBV5-6 to TRBJ1-2; no clear D. The CDR3 totals 15 residues. The germline gives CDR1 SGHDT, CDR2 YYEEEE. Trimming took off 1 base at V and 4 bases at J, with 14 bases between the two ends. CDR3 sequence: CASSLSSLYTYGYTF. Written as DNA, the CDR3 is TGTGCCAGCAGCTTGAGCAGCCTTTACACCTATGGCTACACCTTC.

V is TRBV11-2 and J is TRBJ1-5; D might be TRBD1 (6 bases). Germline CDR1 reads SGHAT; CDR2 reads FQNNGV. V was cut by 4 bases and J by 6 bases, with 16 bases left in between. The CDR3 has 15 amino acids. CDR3 residues: CASSSTGTSGQPQHF. The CDR3 region has the DNA TGTGCCAGCAGCTCAACCGGGACATCAGGTCAGCCCCAGCATTTT.

The V and J genes are TRBV29-1 and TRBJ1-2, with 7 bases identical to TRBD1. Losses at the gene ends were 3 bases for V and 1 base for J; bases not matched to a gene: 2. There are 13 residues in the CDR3. The germline CDR1 and CDR2 sequences are SQVTM and ANQGSEA. The CDR3 bases are TGCAGCGTTGACGGACAGGTTAACTATGGCTACACCTTC. It encodes CSVDGQVNYGYTF.

In DNA, the CDR3 is TGTGCCAGCAGCTTGGCGGTTTTGAGCGGAGCCTACGAGCAGTACTTC. It yields the protein CASSLAVLSGAYEQYF. The chain has TRBV5-5 and TRBJ2-7; possibly TRBD2 for D (5 bases). The CDR3 runs 16 residues. Trimming cost V 0 bases and J 2 bases, with 15 bases left between them. CDR1 SGHKS and CDR2 YYEKEE come from the germline V gene (reference sequence). Combining the CDR3 with reference TRBV5-5 and TRBJ2-7 gives the whole variable domain DAGVTQSPTHLIKTRGQQVTLRCSPISGHKSVSWYQQVLGQGPQFIFQYYEKEERGRGNFPDRFSARQFPNYSSELNVNALLLGDSALYLCASSLAVLSGAYEQYFGPGTRLTVT.

The chain is built from TRBV15 and TRBJ2-3; TRBD1 agrees at 7 bases. The germline V gene has CDR1 LNHNV and CDR2 YYDKDF (reference sequence). The CDR3 sequence is 15 residues long. With 3 bases clipped from V and 0 bases from J, the junction kept 3 bases outside the gene matches. The CDR3 region has the DNA TGTGCCACCAGCAGGGGGGACAGTAGCACAGATACGCAGTATTTT. Translated, it gives CATSRGDSSTDTQYF.

This rearrangement joins TRBV24-1 to TRBJ2-2; D is undetermined. The V end lost 11 bases, the J end lost 5 bases, and 8 bases lay between the germline ends. The CDR3 runs to 11 residues. Germline values: CDR1 KGHDR, CDR2 SFDVKD. The CDR3 protein is CAIGRTGELFF. The CDR3 DNA reads TGTGCCATCGGTCGAACCGGGGAGCTGTTTTTT.

This clonotype was recorded many times. The chain couples TRBV2 to TRBJ2-2; TRBD1 agrees at 11 bases. This CDR3 has 14 residues. Per germline, CDR1 SNHLY and CDR2 FYNNEI. V lost 11 bases to trimming and J lost 6 bases; unmatched junction nucleotides: 8. CDR3 sequence (DNA): TGTGCCGGCGGCTCGGGACAGGGGGCCGGGGAGCTGTTTTTT. Translation gives CAGGSGQGAGELFF. The full variable domain, completed using reference TRBV2 and TRBJ2-2, is EPEVTQTPSHQVTQMGQEVILRCVPISNHLYFYWYRQILGQKVEFLVSFYNNEISEKSEIFDDQFSVERPDGSNFTLKIRSTKLEDSAMYFCAGGSGQGAGELFFGEGSRLTVL.

This clonotype was picked up a small number of times. CDR3 loop: CASSLTRAGADTQYF. In nucleotides, the CDR3 is TGCGCCAGCAGCTTAACCCGCGCAGGGGCAGATACGCAGTATTTT. V gene TRBV5-1 combines with J gene TRBJ2-3; a weak D match, TRBD1 (6 bases). Trimming left V 2 bases short and J 4 bases short, with 14 bases between. This CDR3 contains 15 residues. CDR1 and CDR2 from the germline V gene are SGHRS and YFSETQ.

This clonotype was seen once. This may arise from a read error, as a much more abundant clone is one base away. The chain joins TRBV3-1 to TRBJ2-3, with D unclear. Per the germline V gene, CDR1 is LGHDT and CDR2 is YNNKEL (reference sequence). CDR3 length equals 11 residues. CDR3 region: CASSQEDAQYF. The CDR3 nucleotides are TGTGCCAGCAGCCAAGAAGATGCGCAGTATTTT.

The chain employs TRBV3-1 and TRBJ1-4, with a possible D match to TRBD1 (5 bases). This CDR3 is built from 13 residues. V lost 8 bases, J lost 5 bases, and 12 bases lay in between. CDR1 is LGHDT, CDR2 YNNKEL, per germline (reference sequence). Here the CDR3 DNA reads TGTGCCAGCCAGGGACGTAGAAATGAAAAACTGTTTTTT. This sequence encodes CASQGRRNEKLFF. Variable domain in full (rest from reference TRBV3-1 and TRBJ1-4): DTAVSQTPKYLVTQMGNDKSIKCEQNLGHDTMYWYKQDSKKFLKIMFSYNNKELIINETVPNRFSPKSPDKAHLNLHINSLELGDSAVYFCASQGRRNEKLFFGSGTQLSVL.